This is a list of T cell receptor beta chains from one sample in a study of T cell changes during pregnancy in multiple sclerosis. TCRdb's table, derived via immunoSEQ multiplex PCR, lists solely in-frame clones and lacks some. The profile shows over 30,000 clones, just over 90% of them singletons. The sample was CD4+ T cells from peripheral blood mononuclear cells, taken in the third trimester of pregnancy. Receptors were obtained from a female donor with multiple sclerosis, enrolled in a pregnancy study. Each CDR3 is given with its conserved first and last residue. The order of the fields is CDR3 length, J gene, D gene, V gene, CDR3 protein, CDR3 DNA. D genes are given only for firm matches.

len: 13; j_gene: TRBJ2-5; d_gene: NA; v_gene: TRBV5-1; CDR3aa: CASSLSGEETQYF; CDR3nt: TGCGCCAGCAGCTTATCAGGGGAAGAGACCCAGTACTTC
len: 13; j_gene: TRBJ2-3; d_gene: NA; v_gene: TRBV7-2; CDR3aa: CASSLVHTRYDPF; CDR3nt: TGTGCCAGCAGCTTAGTGCACACTAGGTACGACCCCTTT
len: 14; j_gene: TRBJ1-1; d_gene: NA; v_gene: TRBV7-2; CDR3aa: CASSLSYRDTQAFF; CDR3nt: TGTGCCAGCAGCCTCTCTTACCGGGACACACAAGCTTTCTTT
len: 15; j_gene: TRBJ2-7; d_gene: TRBD1; v_gene: TRBV19; CDR3aa: CASRTTGGGGYEQYF; CDR3nt: TGTGCCAGTAGGACTACAGGGGGTGGAGGCTACGAGCAGTACTTC
len: 15; j_gene: TRBJ2-5; d_gene: NA; v_gene: TRBV7-2; CDR3aa: CASSPTHVFEETQYF; CDR3nt: TGTGCCAGCAGCCCTACTCACGTTTTTGAGGAGACCCAGTACTTC
len: 18; j_gene: TRBJ2-7; d_gene: TRBD1; v_gene: TRBV18; CDR3aa: CASSPPGTGRRSSYEQYF; CDR3nt: TGTGCCAGCTCACCACCCGGGACAGGGAGAAGGAGCTCCTACGAGCAGTACTTC
len: 17; j_gene: TRBJ2-2; d_gene: TRBD1; v_gene: TRBV7-6; CDR3aa: CASSFSPGTGVTGELFF; CDR3nt: TGTGCCAGCAGCTTTTCTCCCGGGACAGGGGTCACCGGGGAGCTGTTTTTT
len: 15; j_gene: TRBJ2-3; d_gene: TRBD2; v_gene: TRBV19; CDR3aa: CASSMGSGRTDTQYF; CDR3nt: TGTGCCAGTAGTATGGGTAGCGGGCGCACAGATACGCAGTATTTT
len: 16; j_gene: TRBJ2-6; d_gene: NA; v_gene: TRBV6-5; CDR3aa: CASSYSEASGANVLTF; CDR3nt: TGTGCCAGCAGTTACTCCGAGGCCTCTGGGGCCAACGTCCTGACTTTC
len: 14; j_gene: TRBJ1-2; d_gene: TRBD1; v_gene: TRBV5-1; CDR3aa: CASSSQTGNYGYTF; CDR3nt: TGCGCCAGCAGCTCTCAGACAGGGAACTATGGCTACACCTTC
len: 16; j_gene: TRBJ2-5; d_gene: NA; v_gene: TRBV5-1; CDR3aa: CASRTGGSAFQETQYF; CDR3nt: TGCGCCAGCAGAACTGGCGGGTCCGCCTTCCAAGAGACCCAGTACTTC
len: 14; j_gene: TRBJ1-2; d_gene: TRBD1; v_gene: TRBV5-6; CDR3aa: CASSLGDRAAGYTF; CDR3nt: TGTGCCAGCAGCTTGGGAGACAGGGCGGCTGGCTACACCTTC
len: 13; j_gene: TRBJ2-5; d_gene: NA; v_gene: TRBV11-2; CDR3aa: CASSLGLQETQYF; CDR3nt: TGTGCCAGCAGCTTAGGTCTCCAAGAGACCCAGTACTTC
len: 15; j_gene: TRBJ1-4; d_gene: NA; v_gene: TRBV7-9; CDR3aa: CASSPGQRHDEKLFF; CDR3nt: TGTGCCAGCAGCCCCGGACAGAGACATGATGAAAAACTGTTTTTT
len: 16; j_gene: TRBJ2-5; d_gene: TRBD2; v_gene: TRBV12-5; CDR3aa: CASGLGVAGGMETQYF; CDR3nt: TGTGCTAGTGGTTTGGGGGTAGCGGGAGGGATGGAGACCCAGTACTTC
len: 14; j_gene: TRBJ1-5; d_gene: NA; v_gene: TRBV27; CDR3aa: CASSFNTGNQPQHF; CDR3nt: TGTGCCAGCAGTTTTAATACAGGGAATCAGCCCCAGCATTTT
len: 15; j_gene: TRBJ2-1; d_gene: TRBD2; v_gene: TRBV11-2; CDR3aa: CASSLLAGAQNEQFF; CDR3nt: TGTGCCAGCAGCTTACTAGCGGGAGCTCAGAATGAGCAGTTCTTC